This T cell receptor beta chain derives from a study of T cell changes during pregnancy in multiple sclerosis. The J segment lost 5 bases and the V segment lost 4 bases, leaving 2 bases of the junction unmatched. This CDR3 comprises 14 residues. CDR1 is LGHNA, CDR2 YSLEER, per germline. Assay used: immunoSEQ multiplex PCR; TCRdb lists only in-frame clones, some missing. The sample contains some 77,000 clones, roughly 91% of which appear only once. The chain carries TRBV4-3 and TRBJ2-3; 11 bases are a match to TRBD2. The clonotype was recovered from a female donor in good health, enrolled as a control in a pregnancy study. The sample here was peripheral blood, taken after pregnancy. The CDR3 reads CASSPGLAGDTQYF. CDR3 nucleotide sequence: TGCGCCAGCAGCCCCGGACTAGCGGGAGATACGCAGTATTTT.